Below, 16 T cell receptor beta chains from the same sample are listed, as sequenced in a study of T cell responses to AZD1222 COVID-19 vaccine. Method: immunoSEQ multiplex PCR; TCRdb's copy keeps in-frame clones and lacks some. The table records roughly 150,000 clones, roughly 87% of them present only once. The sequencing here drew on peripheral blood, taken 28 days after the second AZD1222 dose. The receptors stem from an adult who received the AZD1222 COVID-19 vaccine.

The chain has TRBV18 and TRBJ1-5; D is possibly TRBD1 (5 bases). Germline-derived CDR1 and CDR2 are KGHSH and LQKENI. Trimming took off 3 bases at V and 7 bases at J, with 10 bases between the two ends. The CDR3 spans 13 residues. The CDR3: CASSPGEQQPQHF. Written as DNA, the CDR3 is TGTGCCAGCTCACCGGGGGAGCAACAGCCCCAGCATTTT.

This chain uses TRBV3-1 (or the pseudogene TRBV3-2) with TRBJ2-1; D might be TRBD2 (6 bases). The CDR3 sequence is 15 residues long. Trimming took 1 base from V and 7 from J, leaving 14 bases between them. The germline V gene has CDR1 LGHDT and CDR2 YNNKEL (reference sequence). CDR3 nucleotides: TGTGCCAGCAGCCAAGGCGGGAACGGTTGGAATGAGCAGTTCTTC. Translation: CASSQGGNGWNEQFF.

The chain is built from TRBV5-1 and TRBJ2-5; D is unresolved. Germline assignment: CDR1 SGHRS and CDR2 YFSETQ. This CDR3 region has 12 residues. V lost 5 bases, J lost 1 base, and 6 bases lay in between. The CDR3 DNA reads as TGCGCCAGCAGAGGCTCCCAAGAGACCCAGTACTTC. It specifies CASRGSQETQYF.

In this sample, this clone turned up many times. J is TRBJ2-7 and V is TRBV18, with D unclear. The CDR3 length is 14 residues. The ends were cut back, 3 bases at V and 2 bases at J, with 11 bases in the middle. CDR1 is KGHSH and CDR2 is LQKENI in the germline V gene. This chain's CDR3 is CASSPPGGTYEQYF. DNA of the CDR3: TGTGCCAGCTCACCCCCAGGTGGGACCTACGAGCAGTACTTC.

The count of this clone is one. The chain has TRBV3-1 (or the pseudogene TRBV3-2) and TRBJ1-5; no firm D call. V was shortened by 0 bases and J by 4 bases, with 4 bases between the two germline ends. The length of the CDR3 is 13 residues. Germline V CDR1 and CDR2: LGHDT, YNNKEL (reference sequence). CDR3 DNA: TGTGCCAGCAGCCAAGATGTGAATCAGCCCCAGCATTTT. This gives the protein CASSQDVNQPQHF.

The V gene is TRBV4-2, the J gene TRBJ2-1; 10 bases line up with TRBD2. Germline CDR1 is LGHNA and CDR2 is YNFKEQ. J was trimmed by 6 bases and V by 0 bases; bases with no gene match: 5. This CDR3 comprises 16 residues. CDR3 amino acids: CASSQEQAGGRNEQFF. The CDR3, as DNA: TGTGCCAGCAGCCAAGAACAAGCGGGGGGGCGCAATGAGCAGTTCTTC.

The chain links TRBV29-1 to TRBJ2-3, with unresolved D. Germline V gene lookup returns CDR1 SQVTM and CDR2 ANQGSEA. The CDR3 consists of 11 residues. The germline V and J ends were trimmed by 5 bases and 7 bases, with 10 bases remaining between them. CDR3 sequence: CSVSEINTQYF. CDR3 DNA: TGCAGCGTTTCGGAGATCAATACGCAGTATTTT.

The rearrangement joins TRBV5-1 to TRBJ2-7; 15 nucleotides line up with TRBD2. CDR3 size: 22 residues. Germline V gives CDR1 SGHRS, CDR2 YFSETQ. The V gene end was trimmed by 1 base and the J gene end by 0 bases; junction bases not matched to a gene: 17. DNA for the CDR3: TGCGCCAGCAGCTTGCCCCGGACTAGCGGGAGGGCCGGACTAGGAAGCTCCTACGAGCAGTACTTC. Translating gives CASSLPRTSGRAGLGSSYEQYF. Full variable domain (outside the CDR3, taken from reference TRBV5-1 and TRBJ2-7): KAGVTQTPRYLIKTRGQQVTLSCSPISGHRSVSWYQQTPGQGLQFLFEYFSETQRNKGNFPGRFSGRQFSNSRSEMNVSTLELGDSALYLCASSLPRTSGRAGLGSSYEQYFGPGTRLTVT.

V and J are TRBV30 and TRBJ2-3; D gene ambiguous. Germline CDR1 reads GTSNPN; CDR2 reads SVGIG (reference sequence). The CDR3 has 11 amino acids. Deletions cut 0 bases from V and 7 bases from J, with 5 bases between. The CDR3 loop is CAWSVLYTQYF. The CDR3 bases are TGTGCCTGGAGTGTACTCTATACGCAGTATTTT.

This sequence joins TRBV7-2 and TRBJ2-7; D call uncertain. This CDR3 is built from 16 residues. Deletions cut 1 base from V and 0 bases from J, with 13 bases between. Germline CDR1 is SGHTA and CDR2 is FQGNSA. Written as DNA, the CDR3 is TGTGCCAGCAGCTTAGGTGCGCCGCCCTTCTCCTACGAGCAGTACTTC. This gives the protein CASSLGAPPFSYEQYF.

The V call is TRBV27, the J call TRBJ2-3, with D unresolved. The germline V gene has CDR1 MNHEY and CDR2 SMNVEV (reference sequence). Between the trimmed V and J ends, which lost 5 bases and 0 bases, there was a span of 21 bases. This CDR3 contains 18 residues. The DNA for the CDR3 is TGTGCCAGCAGTCCCCCCCTAGGGCTGCGCGGTAGCACAGATACGCAGTATTTT. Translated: CASSPPLGLRGSTDTQYF.

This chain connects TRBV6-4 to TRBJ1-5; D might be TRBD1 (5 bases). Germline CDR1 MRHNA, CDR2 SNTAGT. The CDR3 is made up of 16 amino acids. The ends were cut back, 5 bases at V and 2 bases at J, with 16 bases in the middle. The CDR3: CASSNLRGTGNQPQHF. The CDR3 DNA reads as TGTGCCAGCAGTAATCTTAGGGGAACCGGCAATCAGCCCCAGCATTTT.

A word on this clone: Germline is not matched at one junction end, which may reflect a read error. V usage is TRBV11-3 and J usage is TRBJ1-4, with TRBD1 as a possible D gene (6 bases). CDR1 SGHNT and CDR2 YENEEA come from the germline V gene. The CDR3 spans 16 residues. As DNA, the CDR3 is TGTGCCAGCAGCAAGGATTCCGGGACAACTTATGAAAAACTGTTTTTT. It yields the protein CASSKDSGTTYEKLFF. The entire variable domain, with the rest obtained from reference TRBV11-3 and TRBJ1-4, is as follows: EAGVVQSPRYKIIEKKQPVAFWCNPISGHNTLYWYLQNLGQGPELLIRYENEEAVDDSQLPKDRFSAERLKGVDSTLKIQPAELGDSAVYLCASSKDSGTTYEKLFFGSGTQLSVL.

In nucleotides, the CDR3 is TGTGCCAGTAGAGCGACAGGACAGTACTACAATGAGCAGTTCTTC. Translation: CASRATGQYYNEQFF. The chain has TRBV19 and TRBJ2-1, with D possibly matching TRBD1 (6 bases). Trimming took off 6 bases at V and 3 bases at J, with 15 bases between the two ends. Looked up from germline, CDR1 is LNHDA and CDR2 is SQIVND (reference sequence). This CDR3 region has 15 residues. The full variable domain, rest sourced from reference TRBV19 and TRBJ2-1, is DGGITQSPKYLFRKEGQNVTLSCEQNLNHDAMYWYRQDPGQGLRLIYYSQIVNDFQKGDIAEGYSVSREKKESFPLTVTSAQKNPTAFYLCASRATGQYYNEQFFGPGTRLTVL.

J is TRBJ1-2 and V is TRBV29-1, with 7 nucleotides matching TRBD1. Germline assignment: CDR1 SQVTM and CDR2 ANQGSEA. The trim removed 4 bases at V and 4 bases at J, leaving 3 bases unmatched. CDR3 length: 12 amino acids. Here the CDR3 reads CSVGDRVYGYTF. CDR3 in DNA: TGCAGCGTTGGAGACAGGGTCTATGGCTACACCTTC.

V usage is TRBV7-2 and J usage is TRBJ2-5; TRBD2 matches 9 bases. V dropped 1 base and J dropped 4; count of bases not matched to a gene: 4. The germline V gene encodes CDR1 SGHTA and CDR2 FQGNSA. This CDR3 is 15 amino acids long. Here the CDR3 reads CASSLGGGARETQYF. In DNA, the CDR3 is TGTGCCAGCAGCTTAGGCGGGGGGGCCAGAGAGACCCAGTACTTC. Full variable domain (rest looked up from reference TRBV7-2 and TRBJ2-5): GAGVSQSPSNKVTEKGKDVELRCDPISGHTALYWYRQSLGQGLEFLIYFQGNSAPDKSGLPSDRFSAERTGGSVSTLTIQRTQQEDSAVYLCASSLGGGARETQYFGPGTRLLVL.